A selection of T cell receptor beta chains follows, all from one sample in a study of cytomegalovirus exposure and HLA in healthy donors. TCRdb's table, derived via immunoSEQ multiplex PCR, lists solely in-frame clones and lacks some. This table holds some 160,000 clones, over 80% found once. The specimen was PBMCs. The receptors stem from a woman under 30 in good health and CMV-seronegative. The CDR3 runs from the conserved cysteine through the conserved F or W. The D gene is left open where the match is weak. Only some rows state a clone size, as once, few, many or a class for expanded clones.

j_gene: TRBJ2-4
abundance: .
v_gene: TRBV28
d_gene: .
CDR3aa: CASNNRGGPLQNIQYF

j_gene: TRBJ2-3
abundance: .
v_gene: TRBV2
d_gene: .
CDR3aa: CASSLILDTQYF

j_gene: TRBJ2-3
abundance: once
v_gene: TRBV5-4
d_gene: TRBD2
CDR3aa: CASNLGLAGGGGTQYF

j_gene: .
abundance: .
v_gene: TRBV9
d_gene: .
CDR3aa: CASSVATGASSYEQYF

j_gene: TRBJ1-1
abundance: .
v_gene: TRBV12-5
d_gene: .
CDR3aa: CASGLGGAGTEAFF

j_gene: TRBJ1-2
abundance: .
v_gene: TRBV7-8
d_gene: TRBD1
CDR3aa: CASSLWRLVGQGALNYGYTF

j_gene: TRBJ2-2
abundance: once
v_gene: TRBV11-2
d_gene: TRBD1
CDR3aa: CASSVKQGAGPTGELFF

j_gene: TRBJ1-2
abundance: few
v_gene: TRBV5-1
d_gene: .
CDR3aa: CASSLAEAGIGGYTF

j_gene: TRBJ1-5
abundance: .
v_gene: TRBV28
d_gene: .
CDR3aa: CASSSTGSRQPQHF

j_gene: TRBJ2-7
abundance: .
v_gene: TRBV15
d_gene: .
CDR3aa: CATRVAAAYEQYF

j_gene: TRBJ2-2
abundance: few
v_gene: TRBV28
d_gene: .
CDR3aa: CASSLRSDGGTGELFF

j_gene: TRBJ1-1
abundance: once
v_gene: TRBV6-5
d_gene: .
CDR3aa: CASSYSRGTEAFF

j_gene: TRBJ1-2
abundance: .
v_gene: TRBV6-5
d_gene: .
CDR3aa: CASSYAGANGYTF

j_gene: TRBJ1-3
abundance: .
v_gene: TRBV5-1
d_gene: .
CDR3aa: CASSLDRGGPGNTIYF

j_gene: TRBJ2-7
abundance: .
v_gene: TRBV6-1
d_gene: TRBD1
CDR3aa: CASPKEDRGRHEQYF

j_gene: TRBJ1-2
abundance: few
v_gene: TRBV7-9
d_gene: TRBD1
CDR3aa: CSSSPTGGCTF

j_gene: TRBJ2-1
abundance: .
v_gene: TRBV6-5
d_gene: .
CDR3aa: CASSFLTGGSEQFF

j_gene: TRBJ2-1
abundance: .
v_gene: TRBV4-1
d_gene: .
CDR3aa: CASSSPGLGTYNEQFF

j_gene: TRBJ2-7
abundance: once
v_gene: TRBV4-1
d_gene: .
CDR3aa: CASSAYRVSYEQYF

j_gene: TRBJ1-1
abundance: .
v_gene: TRBV30
d_gene: .
CDR3aa: CAWSARVPYTEAFF

j_gene: TRBJ2-3
abundance: .
v_gene: TRBV18
d_gene: .
CDR3aa: CASSPRDLGTDTQYF

j_gene: TRBJ2-5
abundance: .
v_gene: TRBV27
d_gene: .
CDR3aa: CASSLSGPFKYQETQYF

j_gene: TRBJ1-4
abundance: .
v_gene: TRBV27
d_gene: .
CDR3aa: CASSFGRAPNKLFF

j_gene: TRBJ2-7
abundance: .
v_gene: TRBV29-1
d_gene: .
CDR3aa: CSVLRGASYEQYF

j_gene: TRBJ1-1
abundance: .
v_gene: TRBV6-1
d_gene: TRBD1
CDR3aa: CASISGTANTEAFF

j_gene: TRBJ1-1
abundance: .
v_gene: TRBV7-2
d_gene: TRBD1
CDR3aa: CASSLGGTGPTEAFF

j_gene: TRBJ2-5
abundance: .
v_gene: TRBV7-9
d_gene: .
CDR3aa: CASSPARMTEGFPYF

j_gene: TRBJ1-6
abundance: .
v_gene: TRBV20-1
d_gene: .
CDR3aa: CSASLNSPLHF

j_gene: TRBJ1-1
abundance: .
v_gene: TRBV7-9
d_gene: .
CDR3aa: CASSLGQGGGLGAFF

j_gene: TRBJ1-2
abundance: .
v_gene: TRBV11-2
d_gene: .
CDR3aa: CASSLATRGAYGYTF

j_gene: TRBJ2-2
abundance: .
v_gene: TRBV6-5
d_gene: TRBD1
CDR3aa: CASTVGTVFTGELFF

j_gene: TRBJ2-7
abundance: .
v_gene: TRBV11-1
d_gene: TRBD1
CDR3aa: CASSLVRDSTYEQYF

j_gene: TRBJ1-5
abundance: few
v_gene: TRBV19
d_gene: .
CDR3aa: CASSPNQGQPQHF

j_gene: TRBJ1-1
abundance: .
v_gene: TRBV6-6
d_gene: .
CDR3aa: CASSYPGRLNTEAFF

j_gene: TRBJ1-2
abundance: .
v_gene: TRBV5-1
d_gene: .
CDR3aa: CASSPNSYRDGYTF

j_gene: TRBJ2-7
abundance: .
v_gene: TRBV7-2
d_gene: TRBD1
CDR3aa: CASSPQGASLHEQYF

j_gene: TRBJ1-1
abundance: .
v_gene: TRBV30
d_gene: TRBD1
CDR3aa: CAWTPGGTEAFF

j_gene: TRBJ1-1
abundance: .
v_gene: TRBV5-1
d_gene: TRBD1
CDR3aa: CASSIGTGGRTEAFF

j_gene: TRBJ2-1
abundance: .
v_gene: TRBV30
d_gene: TRBD2
CDR3aa: CAWKGHRGAGNNEQFF

j_gene: TRBJ1-5
abundance: .
v_gene: TRBV7-5
d_gene: .
CDR3aa: CVRSLVRLTLVPDRGQPQHF

j_gene: TRBJ2-6
abundance: .
v_gene: TRBV7-9
d_gene: TRBD1
CDR3aa: CASSGTGQGGSGANVLTF